Listed here is a single T cell receptor (beta chain). This specimen belongs to a study of shared clonotypes between healthy human individuals. This was a deep-level run. The method was immunoSEQ multiplex PCR; TCRdb's version includes in-frame clones alone and lacks a portion of them. The sample contains approximately 1,000,000 clones, 77% of which appear only once. From germline, CDR1 is MDHEN and CDR2 SYDVKM. The CDR3 is made up of 19 amino acids. J was trimmed by 5 bases and V by 4 bases; bases with no gene match: 12. The rearrangement uses TRBV28 and TRBJ2-6; 12 nucleotides agree with TRBD1. What was sequenced was memory CD4+ T cells from PBMCs. As to subset: CD45RA-negative fraction. This clonotype was obtained from a man younger than 30 in good health. Some clones in this sample may be carry-over from other donors' samples. The CDR3 bases are TGTGCCAGCAGTTCCGAAGGGGGACAGGGGGCAGGGTGGGCCAACGTCCTGACTTTC. It codes for CASSSEGGQGAGWANVLTF.